Each of the 26 T cell receptor beta chains below was sequenced from the same sample in a study of blood T cell repertoires in COVID-19. Sequencing was performed with immunoSEQ multiplex PCR; in TCRdb, only in-frame clones are kept and a portion is missing. Among under 50,000 clones listed, about 88% were seen once. The sample was peripheral blood. The source of these receptors is a man aged 70-80 years with active COVID-19.

The chain has TRBV18 and TRBJ2-7, with TRBD2 matching over 10 bases. Losses at the gene ends were 4 bases for V and 3 bases for J; bases not matched to a gene: 6. In germline, CDR1 is KGHSH, CDR2 LQKENI. The CDR3 has 15 amino acids. CDR3 in amino acids: CASSQLGTSVYEQYF. The CDR3 bases are TGTGCCAGCTCACAGTTGGGGACTAGCGTCTACGAGCAGTACTTC. Using reference TRBV18 and TRBJ2-7 for the parts outside the CDR3, the full variable domain is NAGVMQNPRHLVRRRGQEARLRCSPMKGHSHVYWYRQLPEEGLKFMVYLQKENIIDESGMPKERFSAEFPKEGPSILRIQQVVRGDSAAYFCASSQLGTSVYEQYFGPGTRLTVT.

The gene calls are TRBV6-2 or TRBV6-3 and TRBJ1-2; TRBD1 is a possible D gene (5 bases). Germline values: CDR1 MNHEY, CDR2 SVGEGT. This CDR3 has 15 residues. V lost 0 bases to trimming and J lost 8 bases, with 16 bases between them. The CDR3 region has the DNA TGTGCCAGCAGTTACTCGTCTTCAGGGTTGAAGGGCTACACCTTC. Amino acids: CASSYSSSGLKGYTF.

The rearrangement joins TRBV7-3 to TRBJ2-1, with D tentatively TRBD2 (6 bases). CDR3 length: 15 residues. Germline V gene sequence: CDR1 SGHTA, CDR2 FQGTGA. With 5 bases removed from V and 0 bases from J, the gap between germline ends came to 11 bases. The CDR3 DNA reads TGTGCCAGCAGCCCTAGCGCAAGCTCCTACAATGAGCAGTTCTTC. Encoded protein: CASSPSASSYNEQFF. The full variable domain, rest sourced from reference TRBV7-3 and TRBJ2-1, is GAGVSQTPSNKVTEKGKYVELRCDPISGHTALYWYRQSLGQGPEFLIYFQGTGAADDSGLPNDRFFAVRPEGSVSTLKIQRTERGDSAVYLCASSPSASSYNEQFFGPGTRLTVL.

This chain connects TRBV5-4 to TRBJ2-3, with a possible D match to TRBD2 (6 bases). The germline V gene has CDR1 SGHNT and CDR2 YYREEE (reference sequence). The CDR3 is 19 residues long. Trimming shortened V by 7 bases and J by 0 bases, and 27 bases separated the two germline ends. For the CDR3, the DNA is TGTGCCAGCGCCCCCCGGGGAAGGCTCAGGGCGGGAAGCACAGATACGCAGTATTTT. It codes for CASAPRGRLRAGSTDTQYF.

The chain is built from TRBV7-3 and TRBJ2-7; the match to TRBD2 covers 9 bases. Germline-derived CDR1 and CDR2 are SGHTA and FQGTGA. This CDR3 is built from 16 residues. V lost 1 base and J lost 2; bases outside the gene matches: 6. CDR3 protein: CASSLKGAGGPYEQYF. The CDR3 DNA reads TGTGCCAGCAGCTTAAAAGGGGCGGGAGGGCCCTACGAGCAGTACTTC.

CDR3 nucleotide sequence: TGTGCCAGCAGCAAGGACAGGGGGCGGAGTGAGCAGTTCTTC. As protein: CASSKDRGRSEQFF. The V and J genes are TRBV7-3 and TRBJ2-1, with 11 bases lining up with TRBD1. This CDR3 is 14 amino acids long. Germline V gene lookup returns CDR1 SGHTA and CDR2 FQGTGA. J gave up 9 bases and V 5 bases, and 6 bases lay outside the gene matches.

This chain links TRBV7-2 with TRBJ1-6; TRBD1 matches 10 bases. The germline gives CDR1 SGHTA, CDR2 FQGNSA. V lost 1 base to trimming and J lost 10 bases; unmatched junction nucleotides: 4. This CDR3 has 15 amino acids. Here the CDR3 reads CASSLVVTGGSPLHF. The CDR3 DNA reads as TGTGCCAGCAGCTTAGTGGTGACAGGGGGCTCACCCCTCCACTTT.

This clone was found a few times. V is TRBV28 and J is TRBJ1-2; D may be TRBD1 (5 bases). Germline V gives CDR1 MDHEN, CDR2 SYDVKM. CDR3 length equals 16 residues. Trimming took 1 base from V and 2 from J, leaving 14 bases between them. As DNA, the CDR3 is TGTGCCAGCAGTTTATATGGTAGGGGCGTGAACTATGGCTACACCTTC. It is translated as CASSLYGRGVNYGYTF.

This chain uses TRBV6-5 with TRBJ2-7; D ambiguous. Germline values: CDR1 MNHEY, CDR2 SVGAGI. The CDR3 is 14 amino acids. V was clipped by 0 bases and J by 0 bases, with 6 bases between them. The CDR3 reads CASSYSSGSYEQYF. CDR3 in DNA: TGTGCCAGCAGTTACTCTTCCGGCTCCTACGAGCAGTACTTC.

The chain combines TRBV5-6 with TRBJ2-1; 15 positions agree with TRBD2. Germline values: CDR1 SGHDT, CDR2 YYEEEE. With V trimmed by 4 bases and J by 4 bases, 3 bases remained unmatched. CDR3 length equals 16 residues. This CDR3 reads CASSLGTSGGYNEQFF. The CDR3 region has the DNA TGTGCCAGCAGCCTCGGGACTAGCGGGGGGTACAATGAGCAGTTCTTC.

The chain recombines TRBV20-1 with TRBJ2-7; D gene uncertain. The V and J ends lost 3 bases and 2 bases respectively, with 5 bases between them. The CDR3 is 11 amino acids. CDR1 DFQATT and CDR2 SNEGSKA come from the germline V gene (reference sequence). CDR3 in DNA: TGCAGTGCTAGCGGTACCTACGAGCAGTACTTC. Its protein is CSASGTYEQYF.

CDR3 sequence reads: CASSEEAGPFAFF. CDR3 sequence (DNA): TGTGCCAGCAGTGAAGAGGCAGGTCCTTTTGCTTTCTTT. The rearrangement links TRBV2 to TRBJ1-1; no clear D. The CDR3 is 13 residues long. CDR1 is SNHLY, CDR2 FYNNEI, per germline. V gave up 1 base and J gave up 11 bases, with 14 bases separating them. Drawing the rest from reference TRBV2 and TRBJ1-1, the complete variable domain is EPEVTQTPSHQVTQMGQEVILRCVPISNHLYFYWYRQILGQKVEFLVSFYNNEISEKSEIFDDQFSVERPDGSNFTLKIRSTKLEDSAMYFCASSEEAGPFAFFGQGTRLTVV.

This CDR3 reads CASSVAGGQLDTQYF. The CDR3 nucleotides are TGTGCCAGCAGCGTGGCGGGGGGCCAATTAGATACGCAGTATTTT. The chain has TRBV9 and TRBJ2-3; 8 bases align to TRBD2. The CDR3 has 15 amino acids. Germline CDR1 and CDR2: SGDLS and YYNGEE. With 2 bases clipped from V and 5 bases from J, the junction kept 7 bases outside the gene matches.

V usage is TRBV4-1 and J usage is TRBJ1-5, with D unclear. The V and J ends lost 0 bases and 11 bases respectively, with 17 bases between them. The CDR3 loop spans 15 amino acids. Germline lookup yields CDR1 MGHRA and CDR2 YSYEKL. CDR3 coding DNA: TGCGCCAGCAGCCAAGATCATGGCGAGTTCGGGGCCCAGCATTTT. It is translated as CASSQDHGEFGAQHF.

The V and J genes are TRBV19 and TRBJ1-2; 8 bases fit TRBD1. J gave up 6 bases and V 9 bases, and 3 bases lay outside the gene matches. The CDR3 totals 11 residues. Germline V gene data show CDR1 as LNHDA and CDR2 as SQIVND (reference sequence). The CDR3 here is CARDRVNGYTF. CDR3 nucleotide sequence: TGTGCCAGGGACAGGGTAAATGGCTACACCTTC.

The chain recombines TRBV7-2 with TRBJ2-3, with 8 bases fitting TRBD1. J gave up 4 bases and V 3 bases, and 3 bases lay outside the gene matches. Germline CDR1 reads SGHTA; CDR2 reads FQGNSA. This CDR3 is 14 amino acids long. The CDR3 region is CASSLDRASDTQYF. The DNA of the CDR3 is TGTGCCAGCAGCTTGGACAGGGCCTCAGATACGCAGTATTTT.

CDR3 sequence reads: CASSSRGQPQHF. The CDR3 DNA follows: TGTGCCAGCAGCTCCCGGGGACAGCCCCAGCATTTT. The chain employs TRBV7-2 and TRBJ1-5; no clear D gene. Germline V gene sequence: CDR1 SGHTA, CDR2 FQGNSA. The CDR3 is 12 amino acids. V was cut by 4 bases and J by 7 bases, with 8 bases left in between.

This chain uses TRBV7-6 with TRBJ2-2; 7 bases are a match to TRBD2. Trimming removed 0 bases from V and 6 bases from J; junction bases left unmatched: 4. This CDR3 contains 15 residues. CDR1 is SGHVS and CDR2 is FNYEAQ in the germline V gene. The CDR3 here is CASSLARAGAGELFF. CDR3 sequence (DNA): TGTGCCAGCAGCTTAGCCCGGGCGGGGGCCGGGGAGCTGTTTTTT.

The V gene is TRBV30, the J gene TRBJ1-5, with 7 bases that match TRBD1. The junction had 6 bases not matched to a gene; V was cut back by 5 bases and J by 5 bases. The CDR3 runs to 13 residues. Germline V gene data show CDR1 as GTSNPN and CDR2 as SVGIG (reference sequence). The CDR3 DNA sequence: TGTGCCTGGTCCCGACAGGGCTATCAGCCCCAGCATTTT. Its translation is CAWSRQGYQPQHF.

This clone was seen only a few times. The chain employs TRBV7-3 and TRBJ2-1; 7 bases are shared with TRBD1. V was clipped by 6 bases and J by 0 bases; unmatched bases: 8. Germline loops: CDR1 SGHTA, CDR2 FQGTGA. This CDR3 is 16 amino acids long. The CDR3 coding sequence is TGTGCCAGCAGTCAAGACAGGGCCAGCTCCTACAATGAGCAGTTCTTC. Its translation: CASSQDRASSYNEQFF.

The chain couples TRBV12-3 or TRBV12-4 to TRBJ1-5; a possible D gene is TRBD1 (5 bases). The ends were cut back, 3 bases at V and 7 bases at J, with 10 bases in the middle. The CDR3 has 13 amino acids. Written as DNA, the CDR3 is TGTGCCAGCAGTTTGGGGGGGGGACAGCCCCAGCATTTT. This gives the protein CASSLGGGQPQHF.

This clone was detected only once. The V and J genes are TRBV19 and TRBJ2-3; tentatively, D is TRBD2 (5 bases). Germline V CDR1 and CDR2: LNHDA, SQIVND (reference sequence). Between the trimmed V and J ends, which lost 0 bases and 4 bases, there was a span of 17 bases. CDR3 length: 17 amino acids. The CDR3 nucleotides read TGTGCCAGTAGTATAGAAGGAGGAGACCTCTGGGCAGATACGCAGTATTTT. Protein sequence: CASSIEGGDLWADTQYF.

The chain employs TRBV3-1 (or the pseudogene TRBV3-2) and TRBJ2-3; a weak D match, TRBD2 (6 bases). Germline lookup yields CDR1 LGHDT and CDR2 YNNKEL (reference sequence). The CDR3 runs to 17 residues. With 3 bases removed from V and 2 bases from J, the gap between germline ends came to 18 bases. The CDR3 here is CASSHGGAGRFTDTQYF. CDR3 nucleotide sequence: TGTGCCAGCAGCCACGGAGGGGCGGGGCGATTCACAGATACGCAGTATTTT.

The rearrangement links TRBV13 to TRBJ2-1, with D uncertain. The germline V and J ends were trimmed by 5 bases and 4 bases, with 18 bases remaining between them. There are 16 residues in the CDR3. CDR1 is PRHDT, CDR2 FYEKMQ, per germline (reference sequence). CDR3 sequence (DNA): TGTGCCAGCAGCCGTTCCCCGGAGAACCAATACAATGAGCAGTTCTTC. Encoded protein: CASSRSPENQYNEQFF.

The V and J genes are TRBV4-2 and TRBJ2-7; 12 nucleotides agree with TRBD2. This CDR3 comprises 16 residues. V trimming: 1 base; J trimming: 4 bases; junction bases outside the gene matches: 5. Germline V lookup: CDR1 LGHNA, CDR2 YNFKEQ. CDR3 loop: CASSQVGTSGRYEQYF. In DNA form, the CDR3 reads TGTGCCAGCAGCCAAGTAGGAACTAGCGGGAGGTACGAGCAGTACTTC.

The chain joins TRBV27 to TRBJ2-7, with D tentatively TRBD2 (7 bases). V was trimmed by 7 bases and J by 2 bases, leaving 18 bases between them. Germline values: CDR1 MNHEY, CDR2 SMNVEV (reference sequence). This CDR3 has 15 amino acids. The CDR3 region has the DNA TGTGCCAGCAACCTTCAGGCGGGGGCACCCTACGAGCAGTACTTC. Amino acids: CASNLQAGAPYEQYF.